This T cell receptor beta chain was retrieved from a study of response to subunit inactivated influenza vaccine. Trimming cost V 8 bases and J 4 bases, with 9 bases left between them. Germline lookup yields CDR1 MNHEY and CDR2 SVGEGT. There are 13 residues in the CDR3. TCRdb reprocessed the RT-PCR reads via MiXCR and lists one record per CDR3 protein. The sample lists roughly 550,000 distinct CDR3 sequences, 20% to 25% occurring once. This clonotype was found a few times. The sample was also reused in another study, on T cells expressing NK-cell markers. Per that paper: It was by 5'RACE template switching with UMIs that TCR beta cDNA was made.

The J gene is TRBJ2-6, the V gene TRBV6-2 or TRBV6-3; no clear D gene. The source of this sequence is a man aged 50 to 60 who received an inactivated influenza vaccine. Specimen: CD4+ T cells sorted from PBMCs, collected roughly 13 days after vaccination. Written as DNA, the CDR3 is TGTGCCAGCTCTAGGTGGGGGGCCAACGTCCTGACTTTC. Translation: CASSRWGANVLTF.